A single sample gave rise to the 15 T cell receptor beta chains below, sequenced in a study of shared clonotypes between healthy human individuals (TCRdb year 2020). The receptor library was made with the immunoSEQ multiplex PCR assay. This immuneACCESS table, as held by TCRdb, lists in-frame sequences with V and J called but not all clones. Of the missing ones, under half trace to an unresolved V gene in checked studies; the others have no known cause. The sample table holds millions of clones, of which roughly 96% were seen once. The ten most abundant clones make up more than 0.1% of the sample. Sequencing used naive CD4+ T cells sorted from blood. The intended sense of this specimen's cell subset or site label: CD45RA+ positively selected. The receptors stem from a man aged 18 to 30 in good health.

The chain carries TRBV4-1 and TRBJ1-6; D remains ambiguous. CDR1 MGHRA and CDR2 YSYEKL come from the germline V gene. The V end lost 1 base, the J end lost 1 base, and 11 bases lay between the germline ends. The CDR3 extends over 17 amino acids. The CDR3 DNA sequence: TGCGCCAGCAGCCAAGGCCCTGGGGAATCCTATAATTCACCCCTCCACTTT. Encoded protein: CASSQGPGESYNSPLHF.

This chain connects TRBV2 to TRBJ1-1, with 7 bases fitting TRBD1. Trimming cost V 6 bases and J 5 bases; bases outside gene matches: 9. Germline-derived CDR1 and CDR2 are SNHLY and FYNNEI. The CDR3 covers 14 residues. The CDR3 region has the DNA TGTGCCAGCAGAGTCTTTTTACAGGGGACTGAAGCTTTCTTT. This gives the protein CASRVFLQGTEAFF. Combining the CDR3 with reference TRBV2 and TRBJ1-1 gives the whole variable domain EPEVTQTPSHQVTQMGQEVILRCVPISNHLYFYWYRQILGQKVEFLVSFYNNEISEKSEIFDDQFSVERPDGSNFTLKIRSTKLEDSAMYFCASRVFLQGTEAFFGQGTRLTVV.

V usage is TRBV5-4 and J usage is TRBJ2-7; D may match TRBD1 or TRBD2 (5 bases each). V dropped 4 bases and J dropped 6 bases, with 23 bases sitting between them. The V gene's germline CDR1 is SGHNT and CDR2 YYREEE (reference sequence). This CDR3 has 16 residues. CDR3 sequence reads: CASSPGREPRPLEQYF. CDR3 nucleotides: TGTGCCAGCAGCCCGGGACGGGAACCCCGGCCACTCGAGCAGTACTTC.

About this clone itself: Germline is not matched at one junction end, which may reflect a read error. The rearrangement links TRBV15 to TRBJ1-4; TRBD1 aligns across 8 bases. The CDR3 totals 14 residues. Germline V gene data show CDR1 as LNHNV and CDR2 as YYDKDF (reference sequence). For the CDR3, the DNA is TGTGCCACCAGCCGAGAACAGGGGGATGAAAAACTGTTTTTT. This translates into CATSREQGDEKLFF.

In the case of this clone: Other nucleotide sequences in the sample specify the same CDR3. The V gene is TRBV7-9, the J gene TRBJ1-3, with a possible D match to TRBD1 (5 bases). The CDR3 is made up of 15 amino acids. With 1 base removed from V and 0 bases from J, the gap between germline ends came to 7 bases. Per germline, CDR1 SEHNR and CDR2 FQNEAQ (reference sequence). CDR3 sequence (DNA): TGTGCCAGCAGCTTAGGCAGGGCCTCTGGAAACACCATATATTTT. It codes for CASSLGRASGNTIYF.

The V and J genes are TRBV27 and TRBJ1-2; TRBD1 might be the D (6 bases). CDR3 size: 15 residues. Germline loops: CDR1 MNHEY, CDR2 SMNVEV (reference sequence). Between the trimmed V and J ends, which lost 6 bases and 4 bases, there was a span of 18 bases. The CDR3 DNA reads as TGTGCCAGCAGCCAGACAACGACAGGAGCCTATGGCTACACCTTC. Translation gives CASSQTTTGAYGYTF.

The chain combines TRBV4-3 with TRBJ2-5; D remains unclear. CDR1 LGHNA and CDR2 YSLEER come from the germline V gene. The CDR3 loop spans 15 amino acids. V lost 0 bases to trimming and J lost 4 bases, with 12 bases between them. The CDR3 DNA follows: TGCGCCAGCAGCCAAGATTTATCGTCGGGAGAGACCCAGTACTTC. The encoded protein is CASSQDLSSGETQYF.

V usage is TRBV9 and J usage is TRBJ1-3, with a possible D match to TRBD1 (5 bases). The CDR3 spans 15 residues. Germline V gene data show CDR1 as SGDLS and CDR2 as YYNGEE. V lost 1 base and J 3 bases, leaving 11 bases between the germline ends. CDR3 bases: TGTGCCAGCAGCGTAACTTGGGACTATGGAAACACCATATATTTT. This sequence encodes CASSVTWDYGNTIYF.

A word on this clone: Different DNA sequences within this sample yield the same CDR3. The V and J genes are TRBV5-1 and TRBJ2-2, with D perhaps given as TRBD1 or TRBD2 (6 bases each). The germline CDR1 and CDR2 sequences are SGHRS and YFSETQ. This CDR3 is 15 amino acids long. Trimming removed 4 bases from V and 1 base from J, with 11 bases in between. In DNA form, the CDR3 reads TGCGCCAGCAGCCCCGGAGGGGGGAACACCGGGGAGCTGTTTTTT. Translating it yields CASSPGGGNTGELFF.

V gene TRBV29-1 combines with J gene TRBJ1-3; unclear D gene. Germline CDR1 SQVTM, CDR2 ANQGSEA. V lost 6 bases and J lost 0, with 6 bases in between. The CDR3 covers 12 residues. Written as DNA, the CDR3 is TGCAGCGTAGTACACTCTGGAAACACCATATATTTT. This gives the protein CSVVHSGNTIYF.

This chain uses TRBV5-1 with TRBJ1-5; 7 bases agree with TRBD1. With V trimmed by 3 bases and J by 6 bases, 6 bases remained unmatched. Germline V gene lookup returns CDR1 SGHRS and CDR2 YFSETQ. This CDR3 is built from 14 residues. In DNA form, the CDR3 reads TGCGCCAGCAGCTGGTCAGGGGGAGGTCAGCCCCAGCATTTT. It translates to CASSWSGGGQPQHF.

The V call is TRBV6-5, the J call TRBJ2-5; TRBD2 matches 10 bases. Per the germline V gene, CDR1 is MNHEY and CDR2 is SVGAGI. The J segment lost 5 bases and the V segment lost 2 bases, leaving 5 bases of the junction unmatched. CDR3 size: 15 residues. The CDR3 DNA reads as TGTGCCAGCAGTTACGAGCGGGAGGGGTGTGAGACCCAGTACTTC. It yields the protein CASSYEREGCETQYF.

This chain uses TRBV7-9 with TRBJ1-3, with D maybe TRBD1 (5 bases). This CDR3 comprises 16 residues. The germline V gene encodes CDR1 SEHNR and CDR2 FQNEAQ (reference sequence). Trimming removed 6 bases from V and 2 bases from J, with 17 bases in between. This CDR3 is CASRADMSFTGNTIYF. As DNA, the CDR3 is TGTGCCAGCAGGGCGGACATGAGCTTTACTGGAAACACCATATATTTT.

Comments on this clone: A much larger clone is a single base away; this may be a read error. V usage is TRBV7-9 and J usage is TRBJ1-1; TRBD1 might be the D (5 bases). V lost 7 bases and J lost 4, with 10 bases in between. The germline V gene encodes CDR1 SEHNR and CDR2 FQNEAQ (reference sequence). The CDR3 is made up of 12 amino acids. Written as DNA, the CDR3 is TGTGCCAGCACGGGGGGAGGCACTGAAGCTTTCTTT. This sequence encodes CASTGGGTEAFF.

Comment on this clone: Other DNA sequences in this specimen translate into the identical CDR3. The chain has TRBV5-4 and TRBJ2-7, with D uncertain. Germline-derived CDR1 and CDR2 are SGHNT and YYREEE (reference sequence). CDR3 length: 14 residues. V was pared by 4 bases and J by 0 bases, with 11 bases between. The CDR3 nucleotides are TGTGCCAGCAGCCCTGACCCTAGCTCCTACGAGCAGTACTTC. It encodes CASSPDPSSYEQYF.